This TCR beta chain was captured in a study of blood T cell repertoires in COVID-19. On the study more broadly: Nucleic acid was either cDNA or gDNA, and it came from T cells, B-cell-depleted T cells, or PBMCs.

Under the authors' procedure: Researchers report that nucleated cell counts were estimated from reference gene primer amplification. Measured with immunoSEQ multiplex PCR; TCRdb has only the in-frame clones, and not every one. From that table come the V and J calls and clone size; the DNA was used to work out D and trimming. The data contain 150,000 to 200,000 clones, 82% of them singletons. After removal of 5 bases from V and 5 bases from J, the junction contained 5 bases not matched to a gene. CDR1 is SNHLY, CDR2 FYNNEI, per germline. CDR3 length equals 14 residues. The chain joins TRBV2 to TRBJ1-5; 8 bases are a match to TRBD1. The sequencing sample was made of peripheral blood. The receptor comes from a woman between 55 and 75 years old with COVID-19, enrolled during active disease. CDR3 DNA sequence: TGTGCCAGCAGTCTAGACAGGGGTCATCAGCCCCAGCATTTT. It translates to CASSLDRGHQPQHF. Looking up the rest from reference TRBV2 and TRBJ1-5 gives the full variable domain: EPEVTQTPSHQVTQMGQEVILRCVPISNHLYFYWYRQILGQKVEFLVSFYNNEISEKSEIFDDQFSVERPDGSNFTLKIRSTKLEDSAMYFCASSLDRGHQPQHFGDGTRLSIL.